The rows below give T cell receptor beta chains drawn from one sample of a study of blood T cell repertoires in COVID-19. TCRdb keeps only in-frame clones here, not all; method: immunoSEQ multiplex PCR. Altogether roughly 140,000 clones are present, roughly 80% being singletons, with the ten largest covering 1.5% to 2%. Sequencing used PBMCs or T cells enriched from blood (not recorded which). These TCRs come from a woman aged 18-35 years who had been exposed to COVID-19. The CDR3 runs from the conserved cysteine through the conserved F or W. Fields, in order: D gene, clone size, J gene, V gene, CDR3 protein, CDR3 DNA. The D gene is left open where the match is weak. Clone size appears in some rows only: once, few, many, or a class for an expanded clone.

TRBD1 | - | TRBJ2-3 | TRBV5-6 | CASSLLDRARIDTQYF | TGTGCCAGCAGCTTGTTAGACAGGGCGAGAATTGATACGCAGTATTTT
- | - | TRBJ1-1 | TRBV19 | CASSPGRELNTEAFF | TGTGCCAGTAGTCCAGGACGGGAGTTGAACACTGAAGCTTTCTTT
- | - | TRBJ1-3 | TRBV28 | CASRNQGLGNTIYF | TGTGCCAGCAGGAACCAGGGGCTCGGAAACACCATATATTTT
- | - | TRBJ2-1 | TRBV4-2 | CASSQDPGWSGEQFF | TGTGCCAGCAGCCAAGATCCCGGTTGGAGCGGTGAGCAGTTCTTC
- | - | TRBJ2-2 | TRBV7-9 | CASSSRVTRVGGTGELFF | TGTGCCAGCAGCTCTCGGGTTACGAGGGTTGGAGGCACCGGGGAGCTGTTTTTT
TRBD2 | - | TRBJ2-1 | TRBV30 | CAWSRTSGSQEQFF | TGTGCCTGGAGTCGGACTAGCGGGAGTCAAGAGCAGTTCTTC
- | once | TRBJ2-3 | TRBV24-1 | CATSEASTDTQYF | TGTGCCACCAGTGAAGCTAGCACAGATACGCAGTATTTT
- | many | TRBJ2-6 | TRBV4-2 | CASSQDRGSGANVLTF | TGTGCCAGCAGCCAAGATCGAGGGTCTGGGGCCAACGTCCTGACTTTC
TRBD1 | - | TRBJ1-2 | TRBV9 | CASTPGDRLRGYTF | TGTGCCAGCACCCCTGGGGACAGGCTAAGGGGCTACACCTTC
- | - | TRBJ1-5 | TRBV7-2 | CASSFKGGNQPQHF | TGTGCCAGCAGCTTTAAAGGGGGCAATCAGCCCCAGCATTTT
TRBD1 | - | TRBJ1-1 | TRBV12-5 | CASGTSTGANTEAFF | TGTGCTAGTGGTACCTCCACAGGGGCGAACACTGAAGCTTTCTTT
TRBD2 | once | TRBJ2-1 | TRBV19 | CASSIGSLAGVLDEQFF | TGTGCCAGTAGTATTGGGTCCTTGGCGGGAGTGTTGGATGAGCAGTTCTTC
- | - | TRBJ2-2 | TRBV2 | CASKTPVATGELFF | TGTGCCAGCAAGACACCGGTAGCGACCGGGGAGCTGTTTTTT
- | - | TRBJ1-2 | TRBV3-1/TRBV3-2 | CASSQGQARYGYTF | TGTGCCAGCAGCCAGGGTCAGGCCCGCTATGGCTACACCTTC
- | many | TRBJ2-3 | TRBV6-4 | CASSEGGDTDTQYF | TGTGCCAGCAGTGAGGGAGGTGACACAGATACGCAGTATTTT
- | - | TRBJ1-2 | TRBV5-1 | CASNDGGGVYGYTF | TGCGCCAGCAACGACGGGGGTGGGGTCTATGGCTACACCTTC
TRBD1 | - | TRBJ1-5 | TRBV28 | CASSVRSRRTGLNQPQHF | TGTGCCAGCAGTGTAAGGTCTCGACGGACAGGCCTCAATCAGCCCCAGCATTTT
- | - | TRBJ2-1 | TRBV2 | CASSYPSNEQFF | TGTGCCAGCAGTTATCCGTCTAATGAGCAGTTCTTC
TRBD1 | - | TRBJ1-1 | TRBV19 | CASREGTGFEAFF | TGTGCCAGTCGTGAAGGGACAGGGTTTGAAGCTTTCTTT
TRBD1 | - | TRBJ1-6 | TRBV15 | CATSTGGYNSPLHF | TGTGCCACCAGCACAGGGGGCTATAATTCACCCCTCCACTTT
- | - | TRBJ1-1 | TRBV11-1 | CASSPTGYTEAFF | TGTGCCAGCAGCCCCACAGGGTACACTGAAGCTTTCTTT
- | - | TRBJ1-5 | TRBV10-2 | CASSVTGSNQPQHF | TGCGCCAGCAGTGTTACAGGGTCGAATCAGCCCCAGCATTTT
- | - | TRBJ2-3 | TRBV29-1 | CSVEDPGEGATDTQYF | TGCAGCGTTGAAGATCCGGGCGAGGGAGCGACAGATACGCAGTATTTT
TRBD2 | - | TRBJ2-1 | TRBV3-1/TRBV3-2 | CASSTRSGMGNEQFF | TGTGCCAGCAGCACCCGTAGCGGGATGGGCAATGAGCAGTTCTTC
- | few | TRBJ1-1 | TRBV11-3 | CASSLGDTEAFF | TGTGCCAGCAGCTTAGGAGACACTGAAGCTTTCTTT
TRBD2 | - | TRBJ2-1 | TRBV5-1 | CASSGILRTSGNYNEQFF | TGCGCCAGCAGCGGGATACTCAGGACTAGCGGGAACTACAATGAGCAGTTCTTC
- | - | TRBJ2-7 | TRBV20-1 | CSASLASVAQYF | TGCAGTGCTAGTTTAGCTAGCGTGGCGCAGTACTTC
TRBD1 | - | TRBJ1-6 | TRBV25-1 | CASSKDRGHSPLHF | TGTGCCAGCAGTAAGGACAGGGGGCATTCACCCCTCCACTTT
TRBD2 | once | TRBJ2-1 | TRBV14 | CASSRSSGISSYNEQFF | TGTGCCAGCAGCCGATCTAGCGGGATTAGCTCCTACAATGAGCAGTTCTTC
TRBD2 | - | TRBJ2-3 | TRBV5-1 | CASKPNSGSWTDTQYF | TGCGCCAGCAAACCGAATAGCGGGAGCTGGACAGATACGCAGTATTTT
- | - | TRBJ2-7 | TRBV11-2 | CASSSRFGRAHEQYF | TGTGCCAGCAGCTCCCGTTTTGGCAGGGCGCACGAGCAGTACTTC
- | - | TRBJ2-1 | TRBV5-1 | CASSLAIASVEQFF | TGCGCCAGCAGCTTGGCTATCGCTAGCGTAGAGCAGTTCTTC
TRBD1 | - | TRBJ1-1 | TRBV23-1 | CASSQSKGAGYTEAFF | TGCGCCAGCAGTCAATCGAAGGGGGCGGGATACACTGAAGCTTTCTTT
- | - | TRBJ2-2 | TRBV6-6 | CASSYVRVAGELFF | TGTGCCAGCAGTTACGTCAGGGTGGCCGGGGAGCTGTTTTTT
TRBD2 | once | TRBJ2-5 | TRBV29-1 | CSVSMGPPGGTQYF | TGCAGCGTCAGCATGGGACCCCCGGGAGGGACCCAGTACTTC
- | - | TRBJ1-2 | TRBV10-3 | CAIIEGDYGYTF | TGTGCCATCATAGAGGGGGACTATGGCTACACCTTC
TRBD2 | once | TRBJ2-1 | TRBV4-2 | CASSYRLGLRGEGNEQFF | TGTGCCAGCAGCTATCGCCTGGGGCTACGGGGGGAGGGCAATGAGCAGTTCTTC
- | - | TRBJ1-1 | TRBV18 | CASSPDTLNTEAFF | TGTGCCAGCTCACCGGACACCTTGAACACTGAAGCTTTCTTT
- | once | TRBJ1-1 | TRBV6-5 | CASMRGDNTEAFF | TGTGCCAGCATGCGCGGTGATAACACTGAAGCTTTCTTT
- | - | TRBJ1-5 | TRBV28 | CASSPGGGPNQPQHF | TGTGCCAGCAGCCCCGGGGGGGGACCGAATCAGCCCCAGCATTTT
- | few | TRBJ2-1 | TRBV6-2/TRBV6-3 | CASSYLETRRVFF | TGTGCCAGCAGTTACCTAGAGACTAGGAGGGTGTTCTTC
TRBD1 | - | TRBJ2-3 | TRBV6-5 | CASSHGQGADTQYF | TGTGCCAGCAGTCATGGACAGGGGGCAGATACGCAGTATTTT
- | - | TRBJ1-6 | TRBV6-5 | CASSYSSGGDNSPLHF | TGTGCCAGCAGTTACTCTTCGGGGGGTGATAATTCACCCCTCCACTTT
- | - | TRBJ1-2 | TRBV6-6 | CATMPRQNYGYTF | TGTGCCACAATGCCTCGACAGAACTATGGCTACACCTTC
- | - | TRBJ1-6 | TRBV6-1 | CASSLGEGSPLHF | TGTGCCAGCAGTTTAGGGGAAGGGTCACCCCTCCACTTT
- | few | TRBJ1-1 | TRBV28 | CASSPRPGMNTEAFF | TGTGCCAGCAGTCCTCGACCGGGGATGAACACTGAAGCTTTCTTT
- | - | TRBJ2-3 | TRBV7-2 | CASSLDRAPDTQYF | TGTGCCAGCAGCTTAGACAGGGCCCCAGATACGCAGTATTTT
TRBD2 | - | TRBJ2-7 | TRBV14 | CASSHPSGSEQYF | TGTGCCAGCAGCCATCCTAGCGGGAGCGAGCAGTACTTC